These T cell receptor beta chains were read from a single sample in a study of monozygotic twins with inflammatory bowel disease. TCRdb re-analyzed the 5' RACE reads; it lists each CDR3 protein once, without DNA. This sample's table reports about 160,000 distinct CDR3 sequences. The sample was blood. These receptors originate from a human donor with ulcerative colitis or Crohn's disease, or a healthy co-twin of an affected twin (not recorded which). The CDR3 runs from the conserved cysteine through the conserved F or W.

V gene: TRBV12-3/TRBV12-4; J gene: TRBJ2-7; CDR3 protein: CASSLAGGSFEQYF
V gene: TRBV5-1; J gene: TRBJ1-6; CDR3 protein: CASSFSSPSFESPLHF
V gene: TRBV6-1; J gene: TRBJ1-4; CDR3 protein: CASSEQLNEKLFF
V gene: TRBV12-3/TRBV12-4; J gene: TRBJ2-2; CDR3 protein: CASSLRDRTGDRELFF
V gene: TRBV19; J gene: TRBJ1-5; CDR3 protein: CASSIYRQGNQPQHF
V gene: TRBV5-1; J gene: TRBJ2-4; CDR3 protein: CASSLDGAKNIQYF
V gene: TRBV5-1; J gene: TRBJ1-6; CDR3 protein: CASSLEGVGSPLHF
V gene: TRBV19; J gene: TRBJ2-1; CDR3 protein: CASSLGLAGGTYNEQFF
V gene: TRBV3-1; J gene: TRBJ2-7; CDR3 protein: CASSQVGTDFEQYF
V gene: TRBV7-2; J gene: TRBJ1-2; CDR3 protein: CASSRPGFYGYTF
V gene: TRBV15; J gene: TRBJ2-7; CDR3 protein: CATSRDPGEVYEQYF
V gene: TRBV20-1; J gene: TRBJ2-1; CDR3 protein: CSARGQREINEQFF
V gene: TRBV20-1; J gene: TRBJ2-5; CDR3 protein: CSANLAGQETQYF
V gene: TRBV5-5; J gene: TRBJ1-1; CDR3 protein: CASSWILGQGGLNTEAFF
V gene: TRBV30; J gene: TRBJ1-6; CDR3 protein: CAWNPGQGGSPLHF
V gene: TRBV29-1; J gene: TRBJ1-1; CDR3 protein: CSVDPNTEAFF
V gene: TRBV5-6; J gene: TRBJ1-5; CDR3 protein: CASRRRGIRQPQHF
V gene: TRBV5-1; J gene: TRBJ1-2; CDR3 protein: CASSYLGRDGYTF
V gene: TRBV6-1; J gene: TRBJ2-1; CDR3 protein: CASRRPLGQGNNEQFF
V gene: TRBV6-8; J gene: TRBJ1-6; CDR3 protein: CATTFTGNPLHF
V gene: TRBV20-1; J gene: TRBJ2-7; CDR3 protein: CSARRTGVYEQYF
V gene: TRBV28; J gene: TRBJ2-1; CDR3 protein: CSIGVDSEQFF
V gene: TRBV6-8; J gene: TRBJ2-2; CDR3 protein: CASSTGANTGELFF
V gene: TRBV7-8; J gene: TRBJ1-5; CDR3 protein: CASSLQGAGQPQHF
V gene: TRBV5-4; J gene: TRBJ2-3; CDR3 protein: CAKGGGTDTQYF
V gene: TRBV5-1; J gene: TRBJ2-3; CDR3 protein: CASSSGLALDTQYF
V gene: TRBV20-1; J gene: TRBJ2-1; CDR3 protein: CSARSPSYNEQFF
V gene: TRBV28; J gene: TRBJ2-3; CDR3 protein: CASSHGTITDTQYF
V gene: TRBV6-2/TRBV6-3; J gene: TRBJ1-1; CDR3 protein: CASSYPITGVTEAFF
V gene: TRBV7-2; J gene: TRBJ2-2; CDR3 protein: CASRTSGGVTGELFF